These T cell receptor beta chains were read from a single sample in a study of a mutant IDH1 vaccine in newly diagnosed glioma. Repertoires were generated with immunoSEQ multiplex PCR, while TCRdb's copy carries only in-frame clones and drops some. This sample has 50,000 to 65,000 clones, with around 86% found just once. For these receptors, no antigen is known. The sample consisted of PBMCs, taken from a glioma patient whose treatment included an IDH1 peptide vaccine. Receptors originate from a woman aged 50 to 60 with glioma. Each CDR3 is given with its conserved first and last residue. The order of the fields is V gene, clone size, D gene, J gene, CDR3 protein, CDR3 DNA. A D gene is named only where the DNA matches it firmly. Some rows have no size entry. The others give once, few or many, or a class for an expanded clone.

TRBV5-6,once,NA,TRBJ2-1,CASSLRGYEQFF,TGTGCCAGCAGCTTGAGGGGGTATGAGCAGTTCTTC
TRBV29-1,NA,NA,TRBJ1-2,CSAGVRGIGGYTF,TGCAGCGCGGGGGTCAGAGGGATTGGTGGCTACACCTTC
TRBV19,NA,TRBD1,TRBJ1-5,CASRSGQWRVGNQPQHF,TGTGCCAGTAGATCGGGACAGTGGAGGGTAGGCAATCAGCCCCAGCATTTT
TRBV5-6,NA,NA,TRBJ2-5,CASGPGETQYF,TGTGCCAGCGGGCCTGGGGAGACCCAGTACTTC
TRBV6-4,NA,NA,TRBJ2-5,CASRDSLDRHPQETQYF,TGTGCCAGCAGGGATTCATTAGACAGGCACCCCCAAGAGACCCAGTACTTC
TRBV19,once,NA,TRBJ1-1,CASRWGYMNTEAFF,TGTGCCAGTAGATGGGGGTATATGAACACTGAAGCTTTCTTT
TRBV14,NA,NA,TRBJ1-1,CASSQGARTEAFF,TGTGCCAGCAGCCAGGGGGCGCGCACTGAAGCTTTCTTT
TRBV4-3,NA,TRBD1,TRBJ1-5,CASSPGTGGDNQPQHF,TGCGCCAGCAGTCCCGGGACAGGGGGGGACAATCAGCCCCAGCATTTT
TRBV28,NA,TRBD1,TRBJ1-2,CAIHRGLSGYTF,TGTGCCATCCACAGGGGCTTAAGTGGCTACACCTTC
TRBV7-9,NA,NA,TRBJ1-1,CASSPRQDHYEAFF,TGTGCCAGCAGCCCAAGACAGGACCATTATGAAGCTTTCTTT
TRBV5-1,NA,NA,TRBJ1-6,CASSQLTGNNSPLHF,TGCGCCAGCAGCCAACTGACAGGAAACAATTCACCCCTCCACTTT
TRBV4-3,NA,NA,TRBJ1-4,CASSQDRREKLFF,TGCGCCAGCAGCCAAGATCGTCGGGAAAAACTGTTTTTT
TRBV6-1,NA,TRBD1,TRBJ1-1,CAISKLGTGVTEAFF,TGTGCCATTTCCAAACTAGGGACAGGGGTAACTGAAGCTTTCTTT
TRBV28,NA,NA,TRBJ1-1,CASSSSGEPNTEAFF,TGTGCCAGCAGTTCCTCCGGGGAACCAAACACTGAAGCTTTCTTT
TRBV11-2,NA,NA,TRBJ2-2,CASTPLVGKVTGELFF,TGTGCCAGCACCCCGCTTGTAGGGAAGGTAACCGGGGAGCTGTTTTTT
TRBV19,NA,NA,TRBJ1-5,CASSRDSNQPQHF,TGTGCCAGTAGTAGGGATAGCAATCAGCCCCAGCATTTT
TRBV2,NA,NA,TRBJ1-1,CASSPLAGINTEAFF,TGTGCCAGCAGTCCTCTAGCAGGGATCAATACTGAAGCTTTCTTT
TRBV7-9,once,NA,TRBJ2-5,CASSLADISGTQYF,TGTGCCAGCAGCTTAGCCGACATCTCCGGGACCCAGTACTTC
TRBV7-6,few,NA,TRBJ1-1,CASSLEQNTEAFF,TGTGCCAGCAGCTTAGAACAGAACACTGAAGCTTTCTTT
TRBV7-7,NA,NA,TRBJ2-2,CASSVQDNTGELFF,TGTGCTAGCAGCGTCCAGGATAACACCGGGGAGCTGTTTTTT
TRBV10-3,NA,NA,TRBJ2-7,CAISVKYGGDYEQYF,TGTGCCATCAGTGTGAAGTATGGCGGGGATTACGAGCAGTACTTC
TRBV7-2,NA,NA,TRBJ1-1,CASSSGWGEAFF,TGTGCCAGCAGCTCCGGCTGGGGTGAAGCTTTCTTT
TRBV9,NA,NA,TRBJ1-1,CASSAHGDTLSEAFF,TGTGCCAGCAGCGCCCACGGGGATACCTTATCTGAAGCTTTCTTT
TRBV15,NA,TRBD2,TRBJ2-1,CATSSGGLAAYNEQFF,TGTGCCACCAGCAGTGGTGGACTAGCGGCCTACAATGAGCAGTTCTTC
TRBV7-2,few,NA,TRBJ1-2,CASHRALGYGYTF,TGTGCCAGTCACAGGGCCTTGGGCTATGGCTACACCTTC
TRBV27,NA,TRBD1,TRBJ1-3,CASSSLTGLPGNTIYF,TGTGCCAGCAGTTCCCTGACAGGGCTCCCTGGAAACACCATATATTTT
TRBV10-3,NA,NA,TRBJ1-5,CAIQGQGHQPQHF,TGTGCCATCCAGGGGCAGGGGCATCAGCCCCAGCATTTT
TRBV10-3,NA,TRBD1,TRBJ1-2,CAISGQGGYGYTF,TGTGCCATCAGCGGACAGGGCGGCTATGGCTACACCTTC
TRBV6-4,few,NA,TRBJ1-6,CASSQSSYNSPLHF,TGTGCCAGCAGCCAGAGCTCCTATAATTCACCCCTCCACTTT
TRBV7-9,few,NA,TRBJ2-4,CASSERGAKNIQYF,TGTGCCAGCAGCGAGAGGGGTGCCAAAAACATTCAGTACTTC
TRBV10-2,NA,NA,TRBJ1-1,CASSGTALIAFF,TGCGCCAGCAGTGGAACAGCCTTGATAGCTTTCTTT
TRBV6-4,NA,TRBD2,TRBJ2-2,CASRIAGSTGELFF,TGTGCCAGCAGAATAGCGGGGTCCACCGGGGAGCTGTTTTTT
TRBV27,NA,TRBD1,TRBJ2-7,CASRRTGSYEQYF,TGTGCCAGCAGACGGACAGGGAGCTACGAGCAGTACTTC
TRBV5-1,NA,NA,TRBJ2-3,CASSQTDTQYF,TGCGCCAGCAGCCAGACCGATACGCAGTATTTT
TRBV27,once,TRBD1,TRBJ1-6,CASSLYKGALVKPPLHF,TGTGCCAGCAGTTTATACAAGGGGGCCCTAGTGAAACCACCCCTCCACTTT
TRBV5-1,NA,NA,TRBJ2-7,CASSLVGSSYEQYF,TGCGCCAGCAGCTTGGTAGGGAGCTCCTACGAGCAGTACTTC
TRBV10-1,NA,NA,TRBJ1-5,CAIDLHISGDQPQHF,TGCGCCATCGACCTTCACATATCAGGGGATCAGCCCCAGCATTTT